One and the same sample provided the 22 T cell receptor beta chains below, sequenced in a study of blood T cell repertoires in COVID-19. Using immunoSEQ multiplex PCR, the repertoire was profiled, and TCRdb retains in-frame clones only, with some absent. This table has roughly 70,000 clones, about 79% appearing once. Sequencing input: peripheral blood. These receptor sequences come from a woman between 55 and 75 years old with acute or convalescent COVID-19.

The chain has TRBV13 and TRBJ1-5, with D maybe TRBD1 (5 bases). This CDR3 has 14 amino acids. In germline, CDR1 is PRHDT, CDR2 FYEKMQ (reference sequence). Trimming removed 4 bases from V and 3 bases from J, with 10 bases in between. This CDR3 reads CASSSPGNNQPQHF. In DNA form, the CDR3 reads TGTGCCAGCAGCTCTCCAGGGAACAATCAGCCCCAGCATTTT.

The genes are TRBV18 and TRBJ2-5; D is uncertain. The V end lost 4 bases, the J end lost 2 bases, and 8 bases lay between the germline ends. The CDR3 length is 13 residues. Germline CDR1 KGHSH, CDR2 LQKENI. CDR3 residues: CASSLTVQETQYF. CDR3 bases: TGTGCCAGCTCACTCACAGTACAAGAGACCCAGTACTTC.

The rearrangement joins TRBV14 to TRBJ2-2; 7 bases fit TRBD1. The germline V gene encodes CDR1 SGHDN and CDR2 FVKESK. V trimming: 6 bases; J trimming: 1 base; junction bases outside the gene matches: 2. This CDR3 has 14 amino acids. CDR3 loop: CASRRQGNTGELFF. CDR3 coding DNA: TGTGCCAGCAGGAGACAGGGGAACACCGGGGAGCTGTTTTTT.

The J gene is TRBJ2-2, the V gene TRBV7-2, with D perhaps TRBD2 (5 bases). The CDR3 has 15 residues. Germline lookup yields CDR1 SGHTA and CDR2 FQGNSA. V lost 0 bases to trimming and J lost 5 bases, with 10 bases between them. CDR3 residues: CASSLAGVLTGELFF. The CDR3 bases are TGTGCCAGCAGCTTAGCGGGAGTTCTAACCGGGGAGCTGTTTTTT.

The CDR3 region is CASSPDGVGTEAFF. The DNA of the CDR3 is TGTGCCAGCTCACCAGACGGGGTAGGCACTGAAGCTTTCTTT. The chain carries TRBV18 and TRBJ1-1; unclear D gene. V was trimmed by 2 bases and J by 4 bases, leaving 11 bases between them. The CDR3 length is 14 residues. Germline values: CDR1 KGHSH, CDR2 LQKENI.

This rearrangement joins TRBV4-2 to TRBJ1-1, with a weak D call TRBD1 (5 bases). The germline CDR1 and CDR2 sequences are LGHNA and YNFKEQ. This CDR3 region has 18 residues. Between the trimmed V and J ends, which lost 0 bases and 5 bases, there was a span of 22 bases. The chain's CDR3 is CASSQEIASPFRGTEAFF. In DNA, the CDR3 is TGTGCCAGCAGCCAAGAAATAGCCTCCCCATTCCGGGGGACTGAAGCTTTCTTT.

The rearrangement links TRBV2 to TRBJ1-1; D may be TRBD1 (6 bases). Germline values: CDR1 SNHLY, CDR2 FYNNEI. Trimming removed 11 bases from V and 1 base from J, with 14 bases in between. CDR3 length equals 13 residues. CDR3 amino acids: CAGAGTSNTEAFF. CDR3 DNA sequence: TGTGCCGGAGCCGGGACATCGAACACTGAAGCTTTCTTT.

This clone has just a few counts. The chain carries TRBV5-1 and TRBJ1-6; tentatively, D is TRBD1 (6 bases). The length of the CDR3 is 15 residues. CDR1 SGHRS and CDR2 YFSETQ come from the germline V gene. With 4 bases removed from V and 7 bases from J, the gap between germline ends came to 15 bases. The CDR3 loop reads CASSPTDRTNSPLHF. In nucleotides, the CDR3 is TGCGCCAGCAGCCCCACAGACAGGACGAATTCACCCCTCCACTTT.

The CDR3 DNA sequence: TGTGCCAGCAGCGCGGTGACAGGGGGCTATGGCTACACCTTC. The encoded protein is CASSAVTGGYGYTF. The chain joins TRBV11-2 to TRBJ1-2; 9 nucleotides align to TRBD1. The V segment lost 5 bases and the J segment 4 bases; nucleotides outside the gene matches: 5. Germline CDR1 and CDR2: SGHAT and FQNNGV. The CDR3 extends over 14 amino acids.

V and J are TRBV19 and TRBJ2-5, with TRBD2 matching over 11 bases. Germline CDR1 reads LNHDA; CDR2 reads SQIVND (reference sequence). Losses at the gene ends were 4 bases for V and 2 bases for J; bases not matched to a gene: 6. The CDR3 has 16 residues. The CDR3 DNA reads as TGTGCCAGTAGTAATCGAAGACTAGCGGGGCAAGAGACCCAGTACTTC. Its protein product is CASSNRRLAGQETQYF.

This clone was counted a few times. V usage is TRBV28 and J usage is TRBJ1-4; TRBD1 is a possible D gene (6 bases). The CDR3 covers 12 residues. Germline CDR1 is MDHEN and CDR2 is SYDVKM. V lost 6 bases and J lost 8, with 10 bases in between. CDR3 nucleotides: TGTGCCAGCAGCAGGGGACTAGAAAAACTGTTTTTT. Its protein is CASSRGLEKLFF.

The chain recombines TRBV5-1 with TRBJ1-1; no clear D. CDR1 is SGHRS, CDR2 YFSETQ, per germline. The CDR3 totals 16 residues. The ends were cut back, 3 bases at V and 1 base at J, with 16 bases in the middle. In DNA form, the CDR3 reads TGCGCCAGCAGCTATAGACCCCAGGATGCGAACACTGAAGCTTTCTTT. As protein: CASSYRPQDANTEAFF. Complete variable domain (other parts from reference TRBV5-1 and TRBJ1-1): KAGVTQTPRYLIKTRGQQVTLSCSPISGHRSVSWYQQTPGQGLQFLFEYFSETQRNKGNFPGRFSGRQFSNSRSEMNVSTLELGDSALYLCASSYRPQDANTEAFFGQGTRLTVV.

V gene TRBV18 combines with J gene TRBJ1-1; 7 bases are shared with TRBD1. J gave up 5 bases and V 4 bases, and 7 bases lay outside the gene matches. Germline CDR1 and CDR2: KGHSH and LQKENI. This CDR3 has 14 residues. The CDR3 protein is CASSLDRHGTEAFF. CDR3 in DNA: TGTGCCAGCTCACTGGACAGGCACGGGACTGAAGCTTTCTTT.

The chain joins TRBV5-6 to TRBJ1-6; D possibly corresponds to TRBD1 (5 bases). The germline V gene encodes CDR1 SGHDT and CDR2 YYEEEE. The CDR3 loop spans 14 amino acids. Deletions cut 2 bases from V and 7 bases from J, with 10 bases between. CDR3 sequence reads: CASSFQGSNSPLHF. CDR3 sequence (DNA): TGTGCCAGCAGCTTCCAGGGATCGAATTCACCCCTCCACTTT. Drawing the rest from reference TRBV5-6 and TRBJ1-6, the complete variable domain is DAGVTQSPTHLIKTRGQQVTLRCSPKSGHDTVSWYQQALGQGPQFIFQYYEEEERQRGNFPDRFSGHQFPNYSSELNVNALLLGDSALYLCASSFQGSNSPLHFGNGTRLTVT.

The gene calls are TRBV9 and TRBJ2-1, with D perhaps matching TRBD1 (5 bases). CDR1 and CDR2 from the germline V gene are SGDLS and YYNGEE. V was cut by 6 bases and J by 4 bases, with 11 bases left in between. This CDR3 has 13 amino acids. The DNA for the CDR3 is TGTGCCAGCAACCGTAGGGGATACAATGAGCAGTTCTTC. This translates into CASNRRGYNEQFF.

The chain couples TRBV3-1 (or the pseudogene TRBV3-2) to TRBJ2-1; TRBD2 aligns across 14 bases. V lost 1 base to trimming and J lost 0 bases; unmatched junction nucleotides: 2. Per the germline V gene, CDR1 is LGHDT and CDR2 is YNNKEL (reference sequence). The CDR3 spans 18 residues. The CDR3 nucleotides are TGTGCCAGCAGCCAAGGACTAGCGGGAGGGAGCTCCTACAATGAGCAGTTCTTC. Translation gives CASSQGLAGGSSYNEQFF.

V usage is TRBV4-1 and J usage is TRBJ1-2; 9 nucleotides align to TRBD1. The V gene's germline CDR1 is MGHRA and CDR2 YSYEKL. V trimming: 4 bases; J trimming: 3 bases; junction bases outside the gene matches: 12. There are 17 residues in the CDR3. DNA of the CDR3: TGCGCCAGCAGCCCTCGCCGGAGGGACAGGGTACACTATGGCTACACCTTC. Encoded protein: CASSPRRRDRVHYGYTF.

V gene TRBV5-1 combines with J gene TRBJ2-3; 10 bases line up with TRBD1. The CDR3 is 16 residues long. Per the germline V gene, CDR1 is SGHRS and CDR2 is YFSETQ. V was pared by 4 bases and J by 4 bases, with 9 bases of the junction left unmatched. The CDR3 sequence: CASSEGDRGLADTQYF. The CDR3, as DNA: TGCGCCAGCAGCGAGGGTGACAGGGGGCTGGCAGATACGCAGTATTTT. The complete variable domain, with remaining parts taken from reference TRBV5-1 and TRBJ2-3, reads KAGVTQTPRYLIKTRGQQVTLSCSPISGHRSVSWYQQTPGQGLQFLFEYFSETQRNKGNFPGRFSGRQFSNSRSEMNVSTLELGDSALYLCASSEGDRGLADTQYFGPGTRLTVL.

The J gene is TRBJ2-5, the V gene TRBV7-3; TRBD2 matches at 13 bases. Per the germline V gene, CDR1 is SGHTA and CDR2 is FQGTGA. The CDR3 covers 17 residues. Unmatched junction bases numbered 7, after V lost 5 bases and J lost 1 base. In DNA, the CDR3 is TGTGCCAGCAGCGCCGGACTAGCGGGAGACTTCCAAGAGACCCAGTACTTC. It is translated as CASSAGLAGDFQETQYF.

The V and J genes are TRBV28 and TRBJ1-4; TRBD1 is a possible D gene (6 bases). V lost 1 base, J lost 0 bases, and 9 bases lay in between. Germline V lookup: CDR1 MDHEN, CDR2 SYDVKM. This CDR3 is 16 amino acids long. Here the CDR3 reads CASSLSGGATNEKLFF. CDR3 DNA: TGTGCCAGCAGTTTATCGGGGGGCGCAACTAATGAAAAACTGTTTTTT.

The chain is built from TRBV19 and TRBJ1-5; D not certain. V was cut by 6 bases and J by 6 bases, with 15 bases left in between. Germline V gene sequence: CDR1 LNHDA, CDR2 SQIVND (reference sequence). CDR3 length equals 14 residues. CDR3 coding DNA: TGTGCCAGTAGCGCGGGATCCTCGGCTCAGCCCCAGCATTTT. It is translated as CASSAGSSAQPQHF.

The genes are TRBV14 and TRBJ1-6; perhaps TRBD1 as D (6 bases). V dropped 6 bases and J dropped 7 bases, with 16 bases sitting between them. This CDR3 region has 15 residues. The germline V gene encodes CDR1 SGHDN and CDR2 FVKESK. The CDR3 loop reads CASRLGGLRNSPLHF. The CDR3 DNA follows: TGTGCCAGCAGACTAGGGGGTTTACGGAATTCACCCCTCCACTTT.